This TCR beta chain was documented in a study of PD-1 blockade in classical Hodgkin lymphoma. Per the germline V gene, CDR1 is MNHNY and CDR2 is SVGAGI (reference sequence). The CDR3 length is 16 residues. V lost 6 bases and J lost 6; bases outside the gene matches: 7. The protocol was immunoSEQ multiplex PCR, while the TCRdb copy is restricted to in-frame clones and leaves out a portion. The table records fewer than 15,000 clones, around 80% of them present only once. Following autologous stem cell transplantation, relapse occurred in every patient, and exposure to brentuximab vedotin varied. The receptor was isolated from a human donor with classical Hodgkin lymphoma. The sample was peripheral blood mononuclear cells (PBMCs), taken at baseline. V usage is TRBV6-6 and J usage is TRBJ1-6, with 11 bases matching TRBD1. The CDR3 coding sequence is TGTGCCAGCAGAGCCGGGACAGGGGGATTTAATTCACCCCTCCACTTT. This encodes CASRAGTGGFNSPLHF.